The clone carrying this T cell receptor beta chain was counted only a few times. What it binds is not known. TCR alpha and TCR beta cDNA libraries carrying sample barcodes and UMIs came from 5'RACE with constant-segment primers. TCRdb re-called the 5' RACE reads through MiXCR, storing one row per CDR3 protein. Among approximately 560,000 distinct CDR3 sequences listed, approximately 15% were seen once. These data are taken from a study of T-cell memory formation after mild COVID-19. The J segment lost 8 bases and the V segment lost 4 bases, leaving 10 bases of the junction unmatched. The CDR3 consists of 16 residues. CDR1 is SGHNT and CDR2 is YYREEE in the germline V gene (reference sequence). Findings and limits, study-wide: Detection of some responders pre-infection suggested pre-existing cross-reactive memory T cells participated. Clones that shrank (day 15 to 85) were balanced CD4/CD8, whereas later expanders leaned CD4+.

The clonotype comes from an adult woman who had mild COVID-19 (a few samples of this study predate the infection). Cell type and time point are not known. J is TRBJ1-6 and V is TRBV5-4, with 9 bases lining up with TRBD1. Material: PBMCs or a T cell subset sorted from them (not recorded which). CDR3: CASSVWTGALHSPLHF. The CDR3 DNA reads TGTGCCAGCAGCGTATGGACAGGGGCCTTACATTCACCCCTCCACTTT.